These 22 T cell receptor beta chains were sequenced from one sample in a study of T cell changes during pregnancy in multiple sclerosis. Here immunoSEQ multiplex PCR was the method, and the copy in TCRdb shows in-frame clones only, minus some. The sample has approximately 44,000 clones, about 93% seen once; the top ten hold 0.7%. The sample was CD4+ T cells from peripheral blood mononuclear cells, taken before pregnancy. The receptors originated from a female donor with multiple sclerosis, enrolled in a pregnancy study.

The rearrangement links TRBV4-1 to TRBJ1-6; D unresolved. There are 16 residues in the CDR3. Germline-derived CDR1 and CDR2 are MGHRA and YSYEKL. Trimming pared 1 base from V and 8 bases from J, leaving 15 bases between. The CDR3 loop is CASSQAGRGSHSPLHF. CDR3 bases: TGCGCCAGCAGCCAAGCGGGAAGAGGATCCCATTCACCCCTCCACTTT.

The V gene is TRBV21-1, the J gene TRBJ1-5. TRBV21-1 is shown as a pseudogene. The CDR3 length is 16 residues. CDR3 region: CASSQVSTHSNQPQHF. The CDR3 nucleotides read TGTGCCAGCAGCCAAGTAAGCACGCATAGCAATCAGCCCCAGCATTTT.

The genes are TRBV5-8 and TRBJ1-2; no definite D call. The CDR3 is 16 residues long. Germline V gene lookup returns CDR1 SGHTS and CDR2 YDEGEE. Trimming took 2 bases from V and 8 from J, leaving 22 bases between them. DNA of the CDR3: TGTGCCAGCAGCTTTCCGCGGGCCGGGTACTTGAGAGGCTACACCTTC. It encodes CASSFPRAGYLRGYTF. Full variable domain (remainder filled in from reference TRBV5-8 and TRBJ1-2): EAGVTQSPTHLIKTRGQQATLRCSPISGHTSVYWYQQALGLGLQFLLWYDEGEERNRGNFPPRFSGRQFPNYSSELNVNALELEDSALYLCASSFPRAGYLRGYTFGSGTRLTVV.

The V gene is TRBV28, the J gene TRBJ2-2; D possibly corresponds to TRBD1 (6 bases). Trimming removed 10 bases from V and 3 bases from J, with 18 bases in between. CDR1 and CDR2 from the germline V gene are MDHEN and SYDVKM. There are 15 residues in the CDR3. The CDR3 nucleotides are TGTGCCACTGCCCCTGGGGGCAGAGACACCGGGGAGCTGTTTTTT. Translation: CATAPGGRDTGELFF.

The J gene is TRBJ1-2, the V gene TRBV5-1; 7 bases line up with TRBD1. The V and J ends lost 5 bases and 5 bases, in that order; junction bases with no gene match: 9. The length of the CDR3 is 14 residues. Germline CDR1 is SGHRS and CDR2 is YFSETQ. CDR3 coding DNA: TGCGCCAGCAGGTCAAGGGGGCGCGGTTATGGCTACACCTTC. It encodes CASRSRGRGYGYTF.

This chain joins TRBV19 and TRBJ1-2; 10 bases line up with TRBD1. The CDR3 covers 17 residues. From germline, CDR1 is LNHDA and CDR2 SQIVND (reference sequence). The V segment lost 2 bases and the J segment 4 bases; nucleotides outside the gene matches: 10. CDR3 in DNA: TGTGCCAGTAGTATAAATCGGGGACAGGGGTCGGTCTATGGCTACACCTTC. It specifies CASSINRGQGSVYGYTF.

The CDR3, as DNA: TGTGCCAGTAGTATAGGGCTAGTGACAGATACGCAGTATTTT. Translated: CASSIGLVTDTQYF. J is TRBJ2-3 and V is TRBV19; D is unclear. Germline V gene data show CDR1 as LNHDA and CDR2 as SQIVND (reference sequence). CDR3 size: 14 residues. Trimming took off 1 base at V and 3 bases at J, with 8 bases between the two ends.

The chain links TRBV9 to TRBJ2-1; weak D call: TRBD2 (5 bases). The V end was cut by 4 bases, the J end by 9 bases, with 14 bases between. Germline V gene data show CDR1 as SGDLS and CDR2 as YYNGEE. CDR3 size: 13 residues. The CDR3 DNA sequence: TGTGCCAGCAGCCCCGTGGGGAGCTCTGAGCAGTTCTTC. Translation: CASSPVGSSEQFF.

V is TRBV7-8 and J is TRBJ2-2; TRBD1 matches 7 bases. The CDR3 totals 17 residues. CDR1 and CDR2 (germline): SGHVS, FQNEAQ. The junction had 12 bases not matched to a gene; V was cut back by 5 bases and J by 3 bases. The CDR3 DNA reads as TGTGCCAGCAGCCAGAGGAGGAACAGGGGCGACACCGGGGAGCTGTTTTTT. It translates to CASSQRRNRGDTGELFF.

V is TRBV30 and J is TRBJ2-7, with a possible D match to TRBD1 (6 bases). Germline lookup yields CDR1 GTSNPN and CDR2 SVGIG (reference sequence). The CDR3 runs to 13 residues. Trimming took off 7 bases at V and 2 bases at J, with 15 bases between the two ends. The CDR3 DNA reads TGTGCCTTATTAACAGGGAACACCTACGAGCAGTACTTC. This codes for CALLTGNTYEQYF.

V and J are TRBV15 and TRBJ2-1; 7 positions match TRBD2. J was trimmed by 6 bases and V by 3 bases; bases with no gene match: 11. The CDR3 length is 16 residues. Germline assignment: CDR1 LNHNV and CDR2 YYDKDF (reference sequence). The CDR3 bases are TGTGCCACCAGCAGTTTCGTGGGGGGGGGAGGCAATGAGCAGTTCTTC. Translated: CATSSFVGGGGNEQFF.

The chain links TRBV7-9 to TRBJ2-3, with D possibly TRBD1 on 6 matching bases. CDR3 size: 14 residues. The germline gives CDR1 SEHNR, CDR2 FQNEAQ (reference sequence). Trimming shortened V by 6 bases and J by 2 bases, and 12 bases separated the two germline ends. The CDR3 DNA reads TGTGCCAGCAGAAAGGACAGAAACACAGATACGCAGTATTTT. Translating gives CASRKDRNTDTQYF. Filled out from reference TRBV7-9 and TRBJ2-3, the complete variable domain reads DTGVSQNPRHKITKRGQNVTFRCDPISEHNRLYWYRQTLGQGPEFLTYFQNEAQLEKSRLLSDRFSAERPKGSFSTLEIQRTEQGDSAMYLCASRKDRNTDTQYFGPGTRLTVL.

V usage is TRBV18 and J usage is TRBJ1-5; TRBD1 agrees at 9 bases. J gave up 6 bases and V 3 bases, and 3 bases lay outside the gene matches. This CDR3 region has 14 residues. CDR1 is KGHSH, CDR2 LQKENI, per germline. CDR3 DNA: TGTGCCAGCTCACCTACGACAGGGGGTCAGCCCCAGCATTTT. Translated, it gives CASSPTTGGQPQHF.

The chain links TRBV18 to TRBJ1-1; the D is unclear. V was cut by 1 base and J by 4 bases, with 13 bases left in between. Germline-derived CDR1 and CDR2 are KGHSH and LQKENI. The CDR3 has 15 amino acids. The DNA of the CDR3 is TGTGCCAGCTCACCACAAGACACCGGAGGCACTGAAGCTTTCTTT. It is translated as CASSPQDTGGTEAFF.

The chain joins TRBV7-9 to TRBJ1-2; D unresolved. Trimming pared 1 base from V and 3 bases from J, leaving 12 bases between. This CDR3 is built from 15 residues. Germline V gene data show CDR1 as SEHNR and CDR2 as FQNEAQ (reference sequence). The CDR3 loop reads CASSLGEGLDYGYTF. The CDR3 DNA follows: TGTGCCAGCAGCTTAGGGGAGGGTTTGGACTATGGCTACACCTTC.

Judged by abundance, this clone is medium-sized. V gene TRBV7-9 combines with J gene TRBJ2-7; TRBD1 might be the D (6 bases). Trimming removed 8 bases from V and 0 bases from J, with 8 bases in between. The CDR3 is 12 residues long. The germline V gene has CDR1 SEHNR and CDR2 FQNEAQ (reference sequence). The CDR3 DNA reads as TGTGCCAGCCGGGACAACTCCTACGAGCAGTACTTC. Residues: CASRDNSYEQYF.

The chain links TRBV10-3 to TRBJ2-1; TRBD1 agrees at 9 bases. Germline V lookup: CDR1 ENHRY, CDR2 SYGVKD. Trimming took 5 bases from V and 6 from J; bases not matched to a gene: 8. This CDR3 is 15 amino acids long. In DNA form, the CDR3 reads TGTGCCATCAGTCCGGGACAGGGAAAAAGCAATGAGCAGTTCTTC. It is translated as CAISPGQGKSNEQFF.

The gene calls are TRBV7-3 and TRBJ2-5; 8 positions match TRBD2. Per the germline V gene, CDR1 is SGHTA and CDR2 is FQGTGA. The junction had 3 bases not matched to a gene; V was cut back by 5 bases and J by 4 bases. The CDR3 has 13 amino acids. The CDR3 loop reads CASSTSGRETQYF. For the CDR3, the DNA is TGTGCCAGCAGCACAAGCGGGAGAGAGACCCAGTACTTC.

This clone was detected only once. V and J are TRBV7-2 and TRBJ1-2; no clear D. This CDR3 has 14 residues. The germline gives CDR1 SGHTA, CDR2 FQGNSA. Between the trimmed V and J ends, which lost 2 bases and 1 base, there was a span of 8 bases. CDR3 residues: CASSLNSVNYGYTF. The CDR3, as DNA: TGTGCCAGCAGCTTAAATTCAGTTAACTATGGCTACACCTTC.

The CDR3 nucleotides are TGTGCCAGCTCACAGGACAGGGTCCCGTACAACGAGCAGTACTTC. This translates into CASSQDRVPYNEQYF. This chain joins TRBV18 and TRBJ2-7; 8 nucleotides match TRBD1. The V and J ends lost 4 bases and 5 bases, in that order; junction bases with no gene match: 10. The CDR3 has 15 amino acids. CDR1 and CDR2 from the germline V gene are KGHSH and LQKENI.

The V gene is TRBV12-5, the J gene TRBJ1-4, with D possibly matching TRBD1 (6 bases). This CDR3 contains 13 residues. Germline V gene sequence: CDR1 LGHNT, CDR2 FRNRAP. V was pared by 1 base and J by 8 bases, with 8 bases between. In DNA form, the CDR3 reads TGTGCTAGTGGTTTGGCGGACAGAGAAAAACTGTTTTTT. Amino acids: CASGLADREKLFF. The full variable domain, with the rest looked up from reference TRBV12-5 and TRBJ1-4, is DARVTQTPRHKVTEMGQEVTMRCQPILGHNTVFWYRQTMMQGLELLAYFRNRAPLDDSGMPKDRFSAEMPDATLATLKIQPSEPRDSAVYFCASGLADREKLFFGSGTQLSVL.

In DNA form, the CDR3 reads TGTGCCAGCAGCCAAGACCTAGCGGGGGGGACAGATACGCAGTATTTT. Amino acids: CASSQDLAGGTDTQYF. V usage is TRBV4-2 and J usage is TRBJ2-3, with 12 nucleotides matching TRBD2. The germline V gene has CDR1 LGHNA and CDR2 YNFKEQ. With 0 bases clipped from V and 3 bases from J, the junction kept 1 base outside the gene matches. The CDR3 runs to 16 residues.